Below, 5 T cell receptor beta chains from the same sample are listed, as sequenced in a study of response to subunit inactivated influenza vaccine. TCRdb re-called the RT-PCR reads through MiXCR, storing one row per CDR3 protein. The sample lists about 540,000 distinct CDR3 sequences; around a quarter were seen once. These records were also assigned to another study, of T cells expressing NK-cell markers. As that report states: Making the TCR beta cDNA relied on 5'RACE template switching with UMIs.

This specimen was CD4+ T cells sorted from PBMCs, taken roughly 13 days after vaccination. These receptors originate from a man aged 50-59 years who received an inactivated influenza vaccine.

This clonotype was observed a handful of times. The V and J genes are TRBV6-1 and TRBJ2-1, with D possibly being TRBD2 (6 bases). This CDR3 has 12 amino acids. Looked up from germline, CDR1 is MNHNS and CDR2 is SASEGT. Trimming took 5 bases from V and 6 from J, leaving 8 bases between them. CDR3 amino acids: CASSRRGNEQFF. CDR3 in DNA: TGTGCCAGCAGTAGGAGGGGCAATGAGCAGTTCTTC.

The chain couples TRBV29-1 to TRBJ1-4; the D is unclear. CDR3 size: 12 residues. The V end lost 5 bases, the J end lost 5 bases, and 9 bases lay between the germline ends. Germline V gene lookup returns CDR1 SQVTM and CDR2 ANQGSEA. This CDR3 reads CSVWFRNEKLFF. DNA of the CDR3: TGCAGCGTTTGGTTTAGAAATGAAAAACTGTTTTTT.

This clonotype was recorded many times. The V gene is TRBV12-3 or TRBV12-4, the J gene TRBJ2-2; D not resolved. Trimming took 6 bases from V and 4 from J, leaving 12 bases between them. The CDR3 totals 14 residues. The CDR3 DNA reads TGTGCCAGCAGCTTGGACCTCTTCACCGGGGAGCTGTTTTTT. The encoded protein is CASSLDLFTGELFF.

The rearrangement uses TRBV24-1 and TRBJ2-1, with D possibly matching TRBD1 (6 bases). Germline loops: CDR1 KGHDR, CDR2 SFDVKD. Trimming pared 3 bases from V and 2 bases from J, leaving 16 bases between. This CDR3 has 17 residues. Here the CDR3 DNA reads TGTGCCACCAGTGATCAAAGGGGGTTAGACACCTACAATGAGCAGTTCTTC. It specifies CATSDQRGLDTYNEQFF.

This chain links TRBV3-1 with TRBJ2-5; 7 bases are shared with TRBD2. CDR3 length: 15 residues. Germline-derived CDR1 and CDR2 are LGHDT and YNNKEL (reference sequence). The trim removed 1 base at V and 4 bases at J, leaving 6 bases unmatched. The DNA of the CDR3 is TGTGCCAGCAGCCAAGTTTCGACTAGCAGAGAGACCCAGTACTTC. This encodes CASSQVSTSRETQYF.